The 9 T cell receptor beta chains reported below all come from one sample, sequenced in a study of radiation and T cells in renal cell carcinoma (dated by TCRdb to the early 2020s). Receptors were amplified or captured by the immunoSEQ multiplex PCR assay. Entries here come from immuneACCESS through TCRdb and include only in-frame sequences with V and J called. Some clones fail to appear in such tables; in the studies checked, an unresolved V gene covers under half of the shortfall, and the cause of the remainder is unknown. The sample table lists roughly 130,000 clones, nearly 90% of them with a count of one. The ten most abundant clones make up approximately 12% of the sample. In the paper's terms, the time point label means: baseline pretreatment blood. The sample's treatment or condition label is to be understood as: 15 Gy SBRT to primary tumor, nephrectomy 4 weeks later. The sequences come from blood, collected from a patient whose treatment included radiotherapy and nephrectomy. These receptors were obtained from a woman aged 50 to 60 with renal cell carcinoma.

This chain uses TRBV7-9 with TRBJ2-2; 7 bases fit TRBD1. This CDR3 has 14 residues. Trimming took 5 bases from V and 8 from J; bases not matched to a gene: 8. Germline V gene data show CDR1 as SEHNR and CDR2 as FQNEAQ (reference sequence). CDR3 sequence: CASSETGRPGELFF. The CDR3 DNA reads as TGTGCCAGCAGCGAGACAGGGCGGCCGGGGGAGCTGTTTTTT.

This sequence joins TRBV6-6 and TRBJ1-1; TRBD1 matches at 9 bases. Germline V gene data show CDR1 as MNHNY and CDR2 as SVGAGI (reference sequence). With 6 bases clipped from V and 7 bases from J, the junction kept 6 bases outside the gene matches. The CDR3 has 13 residues. The CDR3 region is CASRPGQGYEAFF. The CDR3, as DNA: TGTGCCAGCAGGCCGGGACAGGGCTATGAAGCTTTCTTT.

The J gene is TRBJ2-3, the V gene TRBV7-2, with 14 nucleotides matching TRBD2. Germline V gene lookup returns CDR1 SGHTA and CDR2 FQGNSA. The CDR3 sequence is 16 residues long. The trim removed 4 bases at V and 3 bases at J, leaving 3 bases unmatched. In DNA, the CDR3 is TGTGCCAGCAGCTCCCGACTAGCGGGGGGGACAGATACGCAGTATTTT. Protein product: CASSSRLAGGTDTQYF.

This chain connects TRBV19 to TRBJ1-5, with D maybe TRBD1 (5 bases). V gave up 4 bases and J gave up 7 bases, with 17 bases separating them. This CDR3 region has 15 residues. Germline V CDR1 and CDR2: LNHDA, SQIVND (reference sequence). CDR3 protein: CASSRDPFGGQPQHF. The DNA of the CDR3 is TGTGCCAGTAGTAGGGACCCCTTCGGGGGACAGCCCCAGCATTTT.

The J gene is TRBJ1-5, the V gene TRBV6-1; D not resolved. This CDR3 region has 15 residues. V lost 4 bases and J 3 bases, leaving 13 bases between the germline ends. In germline, CDR1 is MNHNS, CDR2 SASEGT. In DNA form, the CDR3 reads TGTGCCAGCAGTGTTTTAAGGCTTCACAATCAGCCCCAGCATTTT. Protein product: CASSVLRLHNQPQHF.

The chain links TRBV6-1 to TRBJ2-5; TRBD2 aligns across 7 bases. The CDR3 spans 15 residues. Looked up from germline, CDR1 is MNHNS and CDR2 is SASEGT. After removal of 4 bases from V and 5 bases from J, the junction contained 10 bases not matched to a gene. The CDR3 DNA sequence: TGTGCCAGCAGTGGCGTAGCGGGTGGGGGGGAGACCCAGTACTTC. Amino acid sequence: CASSGVAGGGETQYF.

The chain links TRBV15 to TRBJ2-6, with no clear D. The CDR3 sequence is 16 residues long. V gave up 3 bases and J gave up 0 bases, with 9 bases separating them. Per germline, CDR1 LNHNV and CDR2 YYDKDF (reference sequence). This CDR3 is CATSSQRNSGANVLTF. CDR3 sequence (DNA): TGTGCCACCAGCAGCCAAAGAAACTCTGGGGCCAACGTCCTGACTTTC.

The V gene is TRBV7-6, the J gene TRBJ1-3; the match to TRBD1 covers 7 bases. From germline, CDR1 is SGHVS and CDR2 FNYEAQ. V dropped 4 bases and J dropped 0; count of bases not matched to a gene: 12. This CDR3 is built from 18 residues. The DNA of the CDR3 is TGTGCCAGCAGCTCTGACAGGGCCCTATACACCTCTGGAAACACCATATATTTT. Translation: CASSSDRALYTSGNTIYF.

This chain uses TRBV6-6 with TRBJ2-2; no firm D call. This CDR3 region has 14 residues. Deletions cut 1 base from V and 0 bases from J, with 3 bases between. CDR1 is MNHNY and CDR2 is SVGAGI in the germline V gene (reference sequence). CDR3 loop: CASSYYANTGELFF. The CDR3 DNA follows: TGTGCCAGCAGTTACTACGCGAACACCGGGGAGCTGTTTTTT.